This T cell receptor (beta chain) comes out of a study of blood T cell repertoires in COVID-19. The wider study: Nucleic acid was either cDNA or gDNA, and it came from T cells, B-cell-depleted T cells, or PBMCs.

Per the original methods: Amplification from reference gene primers served as the basis for estimated nucleated cell counts. Libraries were prepared by immunoSEQ multiplex PCR; TCRdb keeps only in-frame clonotypes and omits some of them. The DNA was the basis for D and trimming; V, J and clone size are from that table. The sample lists about 74,000 clones; about 91% were seen once. The junction had 7 bases not matched to a gene; V was cut back by 1 base and J by 6 bases. The germline CDR1 and CDR2 sequences are LGHNA and YSLEER. The CDR3 covers 16 residues. What was sequenced was peripheral blood. This sequence originates from a woman of 80 years or more with active or convalescent COVID-19. The V and J genes are TRBV4-3 and TRBJ2-1; 9 bases agree with TRBD2. The CDR3 loop reads CASSQVGLAGTNEQFF. The CDR3 DNA reads TGCGCCAGCAGCCAAGTCGGCCTAGCGGGGACCAATGAGCAGTTCTTC.